This T cell receptor beta chain stems from a study of beta chain features in type 1 diabetes. Regarding this clone: Its antigen remains unidentified.

Study-level results: A closer apparent resemblance between naive, central memory and Treg TCRB repertoires was seen in patients than in healthy donors. PCR may have favored shorter templates equally in patients and controls. All four CD4+ subsets from Type 1 diabetes patients carried moderately but significantly shorter TCRB CDR3s.

V lost 1 base and J 6 bases, leaving 22 bases between the germline ends. Per germline, CDR1 LGHNA and CDR2 YNFKEQ. The CDR3 spans 17 residues. The investigators reverse transcribed all of the isolated RNA, so they sequenced expressed TCRB transcripts. Clones were sequenced by immunoSEQ multiplex PCR, and TCRdb holds only the in-frame ones, with some missing. Counted here are hundreds of thousands of clones, about 14% occurring once; the ten biggest clones make up just under 0.04%. This receptor was obtained from a man younger than 30 with type 1 diabetes. This chain links TRBV4-2 with TRBJ2-7, with D uncertain. The sequenced sample consisted of naive CD4+ T cells from blood. Written as DNA, the CDR3 is TGTGCCAGCAGCCAAGCCATGACACCACCTCTTAACGGCGAGCAGTACTTC. Its translation: CASSQAMTPPLNGEQYF.